This TCR beta chain was sequenced in a study of cytomegalovirus exposure and HLA in healthy donors. General study points: HLA allele associations emerged for about 18,000 TCR beta sequences in a later analysis, at 0.05 false discovery rate. V- and J-gene trimming in TCR beta was tied to a missense DCLRE1C variant by an analysis performed later. CMV serostatus was the only immune exposure information that was available.

In nominal health when sampled, donors likely had unrecorded immune exposures nonetheless. The PCR used 60 Vbeta and 13 Jbeta primers. Assay used: immunoSEQ multiplex PCR; TCRdb lists only in-frame clones, some missing. The table includes approximately 190,000 clones, 65% to 85% detected once. Of note for this clone: Its antigen is unidentified.

The CDR3 has 13 amino acids. Germline CDR1 is KGHSH and CDR2 is LQKENI. V lost 5 bases and J lost 4, with 12 bases in between. The chain has TRBV18 and TRBJ2-7, with a tentative D call TRBD1 (5 bases). Material: PBMCs. The clonotype comes from a boy aged 2 to 10 in good health and CMV-seronegative. The chain's CDR3 is CASSDQGGYEQYF. The CDR3 DNA reads TGTGCCAGCTCAGACCAGGGCGGTTACGAGCAGTACTTC.